A selection of T cell receptor beta chains follows, all from one sample in a study of identical twins. TCRdb used MiXCR to reprocess the 5' RACE reads, holding one entry per CDR3 protein. The sample contains over 200,000 distinct CDR3 sequences, about 10% of which appear only once. Sequences were obtained from memory T cells sorted from blood. The receptor source for this set is a man aged 45 to 65 in good health. CDR3s include the opening cysteine and the closing phenylalanine or tryptophan. Each record gives: V gene, clone size, D gene, J gene, CDR3 protein, CDR3 DNA. D genes are given only for firm matches. Rows may omit the clone size; those that give it use once, few, many or a size class.

V: TRBV6-2/TRBV6-3
size: few
D: TRBD1
J: TRBJ2-7
CDR3: CASSETGMAEYF
DNA: TGTGCCAGCAGCGAGACAGGGATGGCGGAGTACTTC

V: TRBV11-2
size: many
D: .
J: TRBJ1-1
CDR3: CASSLLKHTEAFF
DNA: TGTGCCAGCAGCCTGTTGAAACACACTGAAGCTTTCTTT

V: TRBV9
size: few
D: .
J: TRBJ2-3
CDR3: CASSVALGDTDTQYF
DNA: TGTGCCAGCAGCGTAGCTCTAGGGGACACAGATACGCAGTATTTT

V: TRBV7-8
size: few
D: .
J: TRBJ1-2
CDR3: CASSAGPGRGYTF
DNA: TGTGCCAGCAGCGCCGGTCCAGGGCGGGGCTACACCTTC

V: TRBV7-9
size: medium-sized
D: TRBD1
J: TRBJ2-1
CDR3: CASSLGQGAYNEQFF
DNA: TGTGCCAGCAGTTTGGGGCAGGGGGCCTACAATGAGCAGTTCTTC

V: TRBV6-1
size: .
D: .
J: TRBJ2-3
CDR3: CASSELGGGLNFDTQYF
DNA: TGTGCCAGCAGTGAGCTTGGCGGGGGCCTTAACTTTGATACGCAGTATTTT

V: TRBV7-2
size: few
D: .
J: TRBJ2-2
CDR3: CASSLQPTGELFF
DNA: TGTGCCAGCAGCTTACAACCCACCGGGGAGCTGTTTTTT

V: TRBV29-1
size: .
D: .
J: TRBJ1-5
CDR3: CSVGGPNQPQHF
DNA: TGCAGCGTCGGAGGGCCCAATCAGCCCCAGCATTTT

V: TRBV20-1
size: many
D: TRBD2
J: TRBJ2-7
CDR3: CSAHRLAGGYEQYF
DNA: TGCAGTGCTCATCGACTAGCGGGAGGGTACGAGCAGTACTTC

V: TRBV3-1
size: .
D: .
J: TRBJ2-3
CDR3: CASSQGRVTADTQYF
DNA: TGTGCCAGCAGCCAAGGAAGGGTCACCGCAGATACGCAGTATTTT

V: TRBV15
size: .
D: TRBD2
J: TRBJ2-7
CDR3: CATRRAGGYEQYF
DNA: TGTGCCACCCGGAGGGCGGGAGGATACGAGCAGTACTTC

V: TRBV9
size: .
D: .
J: TRBJ1-4
CDR3: CASSVVPGLTNEKLFF
DNA: TGTGCCAGCAGCGTAGTCCCCGGGCTAACTAATGAAAAACTGTTTTTT

V: TRBV27
size: many
D: .
J: TRBJ2-1
CDR3: CASSTGLATYNEQFF
DNA: TGTGCCAGCAGTACGGGACTGGCCACCTACAATGAGCAGTTCTTC

V: TRBV3-1
size: .
D: .
J: TRBJ2-3
CDR3: CASSQDQKHSTDTQYF
DNA: TGTGCCAGCAGCCAAGATCAAAAGCATAGCACAGATACGCAGTATTTT

V: TRBV7-2
size: .
D: .
J: TRBJ1-2
CDR3: CASSFSDGNYGYTF
DNA: TGTGCCAGCAGCTTCTCGGACGGAAACTATGGCTACACCTTC